These 18 T cell receptor beta chains originate from one sample sequenced in a study of blood T cell repertoires in COVID-19. Assay used: immunoSEQ multiplex PCR; TCRdb lists only in-frame clones, some missing. The table has about 210,000 clones, approximately 89% seen once; the top ten hold about 5%. Sequencing was performed on peripheral blood. Receptor source: a middle-aged woman with acute or convalescent COVID-19.

This chain connects TRBV6-1 to TRBJ1-2; weak D call: TRBD1 (5 bases). V shed 3 bases and J shed 7 bases, with 12 bases lying between them. The CDR3 runs to 13 residues. Germline-derived CDR1 and CDR2 are MNHNS and SASEGT. The CDR3 region is CASSEAGMGGYTF. CDR3 sequence (DNA): TGTGCCAGCAGTGAGGCAGGGATGGGTGGCTACACCTTC.

This clone was found once. J is TRBJ1-4 and V is TRBV5-1, with TRBD1 matching over 7 bases. With 4 bases clipped from V and 4 bases from J, the junction kept 4 bases outside the gene matches. Germline CDR1 reads SGHRS; CDR2 reads YFSETQ. The CDR3 runs 14 residues. The CDR3, as DNA: TGCGCCAGCAGCCGGGACAGACTTAATGAAAAACTGTTTTTT. This encodes CASSRDRLNEKLFF. Full variable domain (rest looked up from reference TRBV5-1 and TRBJ1-4): KAGVTQTPRYLIKTRGQQVTLSCSPISGHRSVSWYQQTPGQGLQFLFEYFSETQRNKGNFPGRFSGRQFSNSRSEMNVSTLELGDSALYLCASSRDRLNEKLFFGSGTQLSVL.

The chain carries TRBV20-1 and TRBJ2-3; weak D call: TRBD2 (5 bases). The CDR3 has 13 residues. CDR1 and CDR2 from the germline V gene are DFQATT and SNEGSKA (reference sequence). Trimming left V 3 bases short and J 2 bases short, with 9 bases between. The CDR3 nucleotides read TGCAGTGCTAGTGTGGACTTCACAGATACGCAGTATTTT. It codes for CSASVDFTDTQYF.

The J gene is TRBJ2-2, the V gene TRBV9, with D maybe TRBD2 (6 bases). CDR1 is SGDLS, CDR2 YYNGEE, per germline. Trimming cost V 0 bases and J 5 bases, with 11 bases left between them. The CDR3 has 15 amino acids. CDR3 nucleotides: TGTGCCAGCAGCGTAGAGGCGGGAACGACCGGGGAGCTGTTTTTT. Translated: CASSVEAGTTGELFF.

This clone was seen once. The chain carries TRBV7-9 and TRBJ1-2, with D possibly being TRBD1 (6 bases). The V end was cut by 3 bases, the J end by 7 bases, with 15 bases between. The CDR3 is made up of 14 amino acids. The germline V gene encodes CDR1 SEHNR and CDR2 FQNEAQ (reference sequence). The CDR3 region is CASSFRDTASGYTF. The CDR3 DNA follows: TGTGCCAGCAGCTTTCGGGACACGGCGAGTGGCTACACCTTC.

The chain combines TRBV10-2 with TRBJ1-1, with no clear D. Between the trimmed V and J ends, which lost 7 bases and 0 bases, there was a span of 12 bases. The CDR3 sequence is 14 residues long. Germline V gene lookup returns CDR1 WSHSY and CDR2 SAAADI. The chain's CDR3 is CASMDPGMNTEAFF. The CDR3 bases are TGCGCCAGCATGGATCCAGGAATGAACACTGAAGCTTTCTTT.

The V call is TRBV29-1, the J call TRBJ1-2; the match to TRBD1 covers 9 bases. CDR1 and CDR2 from the germline V gene are SQVTM and ANQGSEA. This CDR3 is built from 17 residues. V gave up 6 bases and J gave up 3 bases; unmatched junction bases: 17. As DNA, the CDR3 is TGCAGCGTAGTTGCCTCCGGGACAGGGAAGTTCGACTATGGCTACACCTTC. Protein sequence: CSVVASGTGKFDYGYTF.

This clone was seen a single time. CDR3 region: CASSSDRGQEAFF. The CDR3 nucleotides read TGCGCCAGCAGCTCGGACAGGGGGCAGGAAGCTTTCTTT. J is TRBJ1-1 and V is TRBV5-1, with 11 bases that match TRBD1. The germline V gene encodes CDR1 SGHRS and CDR2 YFSETQ. Trimming removed 3 bases from V and 8 bases from J; junction bases left unmatched: 3. This CDR3 is built from 13 residues.

The chain links TRBV13 to TRBJ1-1; D gene uncertain. The CDR3 totals 15 residues. The V end was cut by 5 bases, the J end by 1 base, with 14 bases between. Germline assignment: CDR1 PRHDT and CDR2 FYEKMQ (reference sequence). The CDR3 protein is CASSPYSAANTEAFF. Here the CDR3 DNA reads TGTGCCAGCAGCCCCTATTCCGCGGCGAACACTGAAGCTTTCTTT.

The chain is built from TRBV5-1 and TRBJ1-6; D not resolved. The CDR3 has 14 residues. CDR1 and CDR2 (germline): SGHRS, YFSETQ. Trimming took off 2 bases at V and 15 bases at J, with 18 bases between the two ends. The CDR3 nucleotides are TGCGCCAGCAGCTTCGACCAGAGCCTGTCGGGCCTCCACTTT. This codes for CASSFDQSLSGLHF.

The chain recombines TRBV18 with TRBJ1-1; TRBD1 is a possible D gene (6 bases). Germline V gene data show CDR1 as KGHSH and CDR2 as LQKENI. Deletions cut 3 bases from V and 2 bases from J, with 10 bases between. The CDR3 covers 14 residues. The CDR3 DNA reads as TGTGCCAGCTCACCGGACAGACCCAACACTGAAGCTTTCTTT. Translation gives CASSPDRPNTEAFF.

This clone was picked up a small number of times. The chain carries TRBV10-1 and TRBJ1-2; 7 bases align to TRBD1. There are 16 residues in the CDR3. CDR1 is WNHNN and CDR2 is SYGVQD in the germline V gene (reference sequence). Trimming cost V 5 bases and J 5 bases; bases outside gene matches: 14. The CDR3 protein is CASSRDLTGVAYGYTF. CDR3 coding DNA: TGCGCCAGCAGTCGGGACCTAACAGGGGTAGCGTATGGCTACACCTTC.

The genes are TRBV29-1 and TRBJ2-1; 10 bases map to TRBD1. V was pared by 6 bases and J by 4 bases, with 15 bases of the junction left unmatched. Germline V gene sequence: CDR1 SQVTM, CDR2 ANQGSEA. The CDR3 length is 17 residues. The CDR3 DNA sequence: TGCAGCGTGACCGGGACAGGGGACATTGAACTTTACAATGAGCAGTTCTTC. Its protein product is CSVTGTGDIELYNEQFF.

The chain couples TRBV28 to TRBJ1-3; the match to TRBD1 covers 8 bases. V was pared by 6 bases and J by 2 bases, with 18 bases of the junction left unmatched. CDR3 length: 19 residues. Germline lookup yields CDR1 MDHEN and CDR2 SYDVKM. CDR3 amino acids: CASSSFVGQGLIPGNTIYF. Here the CDR3 DNA reads TGTGCCAGCAGCTCCTTCGTAGGACAGGGCTTAATTCCTGGAAACACCATATATTTT.

The rearrangement joins TRBV2 to TRBJ2-6; 8 bases fit TRBD1. The CDR3 has 16 amino acids. CDR1 and CDR2 from the germline V gene are SNHLY and FYNNEI. Trimming took 6 bases from V and 4 from J; bases not matched to a gene: 8. The CDR3 DNA is TGTGCCAGCAGAGGACAGGGTGCTTCGGGGGCCAACGTCCTGACTTTC. Translated, it gives CASRGQGASGANVLTF.

This clone appeared many times. This chain uses TRBV7-8 with TRBJ2-2, with 16 nucleotides matching TRBD2. V dropped 6 bases and J dropped 2; count of bases not matched to a gene: 9. This CDR3 has 19 residues. Germline V gene lookup returns CDR1 SGHVS and CDR2 FQNEAQ. CDR3 bases: TGTGCCAGCAGGCAATCCGGGACTAGCGGGGGGGTTAACACCGGGGAGCTGTTTTTT. Protein: CASRQSGTSGGVNTGELFF.

This chain links TRBV5-1 with TRBJ1-2; tentative D call: TRBD1 (6 bases). The CDR3 is 13 residues long. Looked up from germline, CDR1 is SGHRS and CDR2 is YFSETQ. V lost 2 bases and J 6 bases, leaving 11 bases between the germline ends. As DNA, the CDR3 is TGCGCCAGCAGCTTACAACAGGGAGATGGCTACACCTTC. It specifies CASSLQQGDGYTF.

The rearrangement links TRBV10-3 to TRBJ1-5, with 9 bases matching TRBD1. The CDR3 extends over 17 amino acids. The V segment lost 2 bases and the J segment 6 bases; nucleotides outside the gene matches: 11. Germline-derived CDR1 and CDR2 are ENHRY and SYGVKD. CDR3 sequence reads: CAISEMDRGPLGQPQHF. CDR3 nucleotide sequence: TGTGCCATCAGTGAGATGGACAGGGGACCGTTGGGTCAGCCCCAGCATTTT.